Listed below are T cell receptor beta chains from one sample, sequenced in a study of shared clonotypes between healthy human individuals. The data were produced by immunoSEQ multiplex PCR, yet TCRdb's version contains in-frame clones alone and is incomplete. Among about 1,800,000 clones, about 95% were seen once, and the ten largest hold under 1.5%. The source material was naive CD8+ T cells sorted from blood. The receptors were gathered from a man younger than 35 in good health. CDR3s include the opening cysteine and the closing phenylalanine or tryptophan. A D gene is named only where the DNA matches it firmly. Only some rows state a clone size, as once, few, many or a class for expanded clones.

cdr3_nt | cdr3_aa | j_call | v_call | clone_size | d_call
TGTGCCAGCAGTTTCGGGGGGAACGAGCAGTACTTC | CASSFGGNEQYF | TRBJ2-7 | TRBV28 | - | TRBD2
TGTGCCAGCAGCTTAGACCAGGGAACTGAAGCTTTCTTT | CASSLDQGTEAFF | TRBJ1-1 | TRBV7-9 | - | -
TGTGCCAGCACCTTTGGGACATCCCCATTATATTTT | CASTFGTSPLYF | TRBJ1-3 | TRBV28 | - | -
TGCGCCAGCAGCCAAGATCGGGGTCAGGAAGAGCTGTTTTTT | CASSQDRGQEELFF | TRBJ2-2 | TRBV4-3 | - | -
TGTGCCAGCAGTGAAGTTGGGACAGAGTATTCACCCCTCCACTTT | CASSEVGTEYSPLHF | TRBJ1-6 | TRBV2 | - | TRBD1
TGCGCCAGCAGCCATCCCGCGGAAGGTGATACGCAGTATTTT | CASSHPAEGDTQYF | TRBJ2-3 | TRBV4-1 | - | -
TGTGCCAGCAGTTTGACAGGGACCTACGAGCAGTACTTC | CASSLTGTYEQYF | TRBJ2-7 | TRBV28 | - | TRBD1
TGCGCCAGCAGCCCGCAACTAGCGGAACAAGAGACCCAGTACTTC | CASSPQLAEQETQYF | TRBJ2-5 | TRBV4-3 | - | TRBD2
TGTGCCAGCAGTTTATCGGAATTAAGCCCCTACGAGCAGTACTTC | CASSLSELSPYEQYF | TRBJ2-7 | TRBV27 | - | -
TGTGCCAGCAGCTTTCTGACGGAGCAGTACTTC | CASSFLTEQYF | TRBJ2-7 | TRBV5-6 | - | -
TGCGCCAGCAGTGAGGAGGGGATCGTCCAAGAGACCCAGTACTTC | CASSEEGIVQETQYF | TRBJ2-5 | TRBV10-2 | - | -
TGTGCCAGCTCACCATCGGGGGGCGGCACTGAAGCTTTCTTT | CASSPSGGGTEAFF | TRBJ1-1 | TRBV18 | - | -
TGTGCCACCGCGGACAGAGAACATTCACCCCTCCACTTT | CATADREHSPLHF | TRBJ1-6 | TRBV19 | - | -
TGTGCCACCAGCAGAGATCGGCGGGGCCGAGATACGCAGTATTTT | CATSRDRRGRDTQYF | TRBJ2-3 | TRBV15 | - | -
TGTGCCAGCAGTTTCTCGGGACAGGGGTACGAGCAGTACTTC | CASSFSGQGYEQYF | TRBJ2-7 | TRBV27 | - | TRBD1
TGTGCCAGCAGCCCGGGACTCCTCAATGAGCAGTTCTTC | CASSPGLLNEQFF | TRBJ2-1 | TRBV13 | - | -
TGTGCCAGCAGCGTAGCGAGTAGCGGGGGATACACCGGGGAGCTGTTTTTT | CASSVASSGGYTGELFF | TRBJ2-2 | TRBV9 | - | TRBD2
TGTGCCAGCAGTTTATTGGTTGACAATGAGCAGTTCTTC | CASSLLVDNEQFF | TRBJ2-1 | TRBV28 | once | -
TGCGCCAGCAGCCCTCTTAGCGGGAGCGATGAGCAGTTCTTC | CASSPLSGSDEQFF | TRBJ2-1 | TRBV4-1 | - | TRBD2
TGTGCCAGTAGTAGTATAGCGGGAGGGACCTACGAGCAGTACTTC | CASSSIAGGTYEQYF | TRBJ2-7 | TRBV19 | - | TRBD2
TGTGCCAGCAGCGTAGGTTCTACCTACGAGCAGTACTTC | CASSVGSTYEQYF | TRBJ2-7 | TRBV9 | - | -
TGTGCCAGCAGCCAGACAGCGAACACTGAAGCTTTCTTT | CASSQTANTEAFF | TRBJ1-1 | TRBV28 | - | -
TGTGCCTGGAGTGTGGGGGCCCCTGAAGCTTTCTTT | CAWSVGAPEAFF | TRBJ1-1 | TRBV30 | - | -
TGCGCCAGCAGCTTGGTGGGGGGATCTTTCTACGAGCAGTACTTC | CASSLVGGSFYEQYF | TRBJ2-7 | TRBV5-1 | - | -
TGTGCCAGCTCACCACGATCACAGGGTCCCAACTATGGCTACACCTTC | CASSPRSQGPNYGYTF | TRBJ1-2 | TRBV18 | - | -
TGTGCCAGTTCCCAGGACCACGGGCTGAACACTGAAGCTTTCTTT | CASSQDHGLNTEAFF | TRBJ1-1 | TRBV28 | - | -
TGTGCCAGCAGCTTTTACTCTGGGTGGACAGATACGCAGTATTTT | CASSFYSGWTDTQYF | TRBJ2-3 | TRBV7-2 | once | -
TGTGCCAGCAGTGAATGGCAGGCGGGACTAGTCAATGAGCAGTTCTTC | CASSEWQAGLVNEQFF | TRBJ2-1 | TRBV2 | - | TRBD2
TGTGCCAGCAGTCCAAGGACAGGGGGCGCATGGGAGACCCAGTACTTC | CASSPRTGGAWETQYF | TRBJ2-5 | TRBV27 | - | TRBD1